One sample yielded the 31 T cell receptor beta chains listed below, sequenced in a study of tumor-infiltrating lymphocytes in localized non-small cell lung cancer. TCRdb keeps only in-frame clones here, not all; method: immunoSEQ multiplex PCR. Here the sample spans 9,500 to 13,000 clones, 60% being singletons. Sequenced sample: uninvolved lung tissue not adjacent to the tumor. The receptors stem from a human donor with non-small cell lung cancer.

The rearrangement links TRBV18 to TRBJ1-1; D is perhaps TRBD1 (5 bases). This CDR3 is built from 14 residues. V was shortened by 3 bases and J by 5 bases, with 13 bases between the two germline ends. Germline values: CDR1 KGHSH, CDR2 LQKENI. CDR3: CASSPQGVGTEAFF. The CDR3, as DNA: TGTGCCAGCTCACCTCAGGGCGTAGGGACTGAAGCTTTCTTT. Full variable domain (rest looked up from reference TRBV18 and TRBJ1-1): NAGVMQNPRHLVRRRGQEARLRCSPMKGHSHVYWYRQLPEEGLKFMVYLQKENIIDESGMPKERFSAEFPKEGPSILRIQQVVRGDSAAYFCASSPQGVGTEAFFGQGTRLTVV.

The chain is built from TRBV29-1 and TRBJ2-7, with 8 positions matching TRBD1. The germline V gene has CDR1 SQVTM and CDR2 ANQGSEA. CDR3 size: 13 residues. Losses at the gene ends were 6 bases for V and 1 base for J; bases not matched to a gene: 5. The CDR3 loop reads CSVLQGASYEQYF. The CDR3 nucleotides are TGCAGCGTCCTTCAGGGGGCTTCCTACGAGCAGTACTTC.

The chain combines TRBV7-2 with TRBJ1-6; 8 nucleotides match TRBD1. CDR3 size: 15 residues. Germline-derived CDR1 and CDR2 are SGHTA and FQGNSA. Trimming took 5 bases from V and 9 from J; bases not matched to a gene: 9. CDR3 in DNA: TGTGCCAGCAGCAACCAGGGGGCTTTAGGTTCACCCCTCCACTTT. This codes for CASSNQGALGSPLHF.

This clone was counted only a few times. DNA of the CDR3: TGTGCCAGCAGCCCCGGGTCCACCTATGGCTACACCTTC. Protein product: CASSPGSTYGYTF. This rearrangement joins TRBV7-6 to TRBJ1-2; no clear D. The length of the CDR3 is 13 residues. CDR1 and CDR2 from the germline V gene are SGHVS and FNYEAQ. V was pared by 5 bases and J by 4 bases, with 11 bases between.

V and J are TRBV7-2 and TRBJ2-5; maybe TRBD2 (6 bases). Trimming took off 1 base at V and 5 bases at J, with 11 bases between the two ends. The germline V gene encodes CDR1 SGHTA and CDR2 FQGNSA. This CDR3 comprises 14 residues. Here the CDR3 reads CASSLVIADETQYF. CDR3 DNA sequence: TGTGCCAGCAGCTTAGTGATAGCGGATGAGACCCAGTACTTC.

The chain combines TRBV27 with TRBJ2-7; 8 bases align to TRBD1. J lost 10 bases, V lost 3 bases, and 5 bases had no gene match. The CDR3 runs to 12 residues. CDR1 and CDR2 (germline): MNHEY, SMNVEV (reference sequence). CDR3 sequence (DNA): TGTGCCAGCAGTTTCCTACAGGGGGATCAGTACTTC. Translation gives CASSFLQGDQYF.

This clone was picked up a small number of times. The gene calls are TRBV18 and TRBJ2-5; D unresolved. V lost 2 bases and J 4 bases, leaving 11 bases between the germline ends. The germline V gene encodes CDR1 KGHSH and CDR2 LQKENI. CDR3 length: 14 residues. Here the CDR3 DNA reads TGTGCCAGCTCACCAGGGCAGGTGGGAGAGACCCAGTACTTC. Amino acids: CASSPGQVGETQYF.

CDR3 bases: TGTGCCAGCAGCTTGGACCTCAACAGGGCGATAAACTATGGCTACACCTTC. Encoded protein: CASSLDLNRAINYGYTF. The V gene is TRBV7-2, the J gene TRBJ1-2; tentatively, D is TRBD1 (6 bases). Trimming removed 3 bases from V and 2 bases from J, with 19 bases in between. This CDR3 spans 17 amino acids. CDR1 and CDR2 from the germline V gene are SGHTA and FQGNSA.

This clone was observed a few times. The rearrangement links TRBV5-1 to TRBJ2-7; 9 bases match TRBD1. The V segment lost 4 bases and the J segment 8 bases; nucleotides outside the gene matches: 13. From germline, CDR1 is SGHRS and CDR2 YFSETQ. This CDR3 contains 15 residues. The chain's CDR3 is CASSLEGTGSYKQYF. CDR3 DNA: TGCGCCAGCAGCCTGGAGGGGACAGGGTCTTACAAGCAGTACTTC.

The chain has TRBV25-1 and TRBJ2-5; 7 bases are a match to TRBD1. Germline V gene data show CDR1 as MGHDK and CDR2 as SYGVNS. The V and J ends lost 3 bases and 6 bases, in that order; junction bases with no gene match: 10. The CDR3 contains 15 residues. CDR3 nucleotides: TGTGCCAGCAGTGAGAATGGGGCAGGGGGAAAGACCCAGTACTTC. Translated, it gives CASSENGAGGKTQYF.

The rearrangement uses TRBV27 and TRBJ2-1; D tentatively fits TRBD1 or TRBD2 (6 bases each). The CDR3 runs 12 residues. Germline values: CDR1 MNHEY, CDR2 SMNVEV (reference sequence). Trimming removed 10 bases from V and 10 bases from J, with 17 bases in between. The CDR3 nucleotides read TGTGCCACCGAAGCAAGGGGGAGGGAGCAGTTCTTC. As protein: CATEARGREQFF.

The chain links TRBV29-1 to TRBJ2-1; D possibly matches TRBD1 or TRBD2 (6 bases each). The CDR3 length is 13 residues. Germline V gives CDR1 SQVTM, CDR2 ANQGSEA. Trimming stripped 4 bases from V and 10 bases from J, with 17 bases between. Here the CDR3 reads CSVVVVRGPEQFF. The CDR3 region has the DNA TGCAGCGTTGTTGTTGTCCGGGGGCCGGAGCAGTTCTTC.

The chain has TRBV5-4 and TRBJ2-2; D is unclear. Trimming took 2 bases from V and 0 from J, leaving 8 bases between them. CDR3 length: 15 amino acids. Germline CDR1 SGHNT, CDR2 YYREEE (reference sequence). The CDR3 nucleotides read TGTGCCAGCAGCTTAGGGCAAACGAACACCGGGGAGCTGTTTTTT. The encoded protein is CASSLGQTNTGELFF. The entire variable domain, with the rest obtained from reference TRBV5-4 and TRBJ2-2, is as follows: ETGVTQSPTHLIKTRGQQVTLRCSSQSGHNTVSWYQQALGQGPQFIFQYYREEENGRGNFPPRFSGLQFPNYSSELNVNALELDDSALYLCASSLGQTNTGELFFGEGSRLTVL.

The CDR3: CASSTPGEGGYGYTF. CDR3 DNA: TGTGCCAGCAGTACCCCAGGGGAAGGGGGCTATGGCTACACCTTC. The V and J genes are TRBV28 and TRBJ1-2; TRBD1 is a possible D gene (6 bases). This CDR3 has 15 amino acids. Germline lookup yields CDR1 MDHEN and CDR2 SYDVKM. Deletions cut 5 bases from V and 4 bases from J, with 17 bases between.

The V call is TRBV10-3, the J call TRBJ1-1; no clear D gene. The CDR3 extends over 11 amino acids. Trimming took off 5 bases at V and 5 bases at J, with 6 bases between the two ends. The germline V gene encodes CDR1 ENHRY and CDR2 SYGVKD. CDR3 sequence reads: CAISKETEAFF. The CDR3 nucleotides read TGTGCCATCAGTAAGGAGACTGAAGCTTTCTTT.

A few counts support this clone. This chain connects TRBV11-3 to TRBJ2-2; D could derive from TRBD1 or TRBD2 (5 bases each). The V and J ends lost 2 bases and 2 bases respectively, with 12 bases between them. The CDR3 sequence is 16 residues long. Germline V gene data show CDR1 as SGHNT and CDR2 as YENEEA. Here the CDR3 reads CASSLPSGDNTGELFF. CDR3 bases: TGTGCCAGCAGCTTACCGTCTGGGGACAACACCGGGGAGCTGTTTTTT.

This clone occurred a few times. This chain joins TRBV11-2 and TRBJ2-7; the match to TRBD2 covers 10 bases. V dropped 5 bases and J dropped 4; count of bases not matched to a gene: 20. The CDR3 totals 19 residues. The V gene's germline CDR1 is SGHAT and CDR2 FQNNGV. CDR3 DNA: TGTGCCAGCAGCCCAGTAGGGGGAGCGGGGGGGCCCTTTCTATACGAGCAGTACTTC. Translating gives CASSPVGGAGGPFLYEQYF.

V gene TRBV4-3 combines with J gene TRBJ1-4; TRBD1 matches at 7 bases. This CDR3 region has 16 residues. Germline V gene lookup returns CDR1 LGHNA and CDR2 YSLEER. V lost 0 bases, J lost 8 bases, and 9 bases stayed unmatched. As DNA, the CDR3 is TGCGCCAGCAGCCAAGAAAGTCCCAGGGGGGGCGAAAAACTGTTTTTT. Translation: CASSQESPRGGEKLFF.

This clone is medium-sized in the sample. CDR3 bases: TGTGCCAGCAGCTTAGGGACTGCCGGGGGGGCGAAACTGTTTTTT. Protein sequence: CASSLGTAGGAKLFF. This chain joins TRBV7-2 and TRBJ1-4; D possibly corresponds to TRBD1 (6 bases). This CDR3 has 15 amino acids. Germline V gives CDR1 SGHTA, CDR2 FQGNSA. V shed 1 base and J shed 11 bases, with 17 bases lying between them.

This clone was counted only a few times. The chain couples TRBV25-1 to TRBJ1-1; unclear D gene. The CDR3 has 14 amino acids. Trimming cost V 3 bases and J 6 bases, with 14 bases left between them. CDR1 and CDR2 (germline): MGHDK, SYGVNS. CDR3 amino acids: CASSDYLQSAEAFF. DNA for the CDR3: TGTGCCAGCAGTGACTATTTGCAGAGCGCTGAAGCTTTCTTT.

The chain employs TRBV5-1 and TRBJ2-1, with D perhaps TRBD2 (7 bases). The germline gives CDR1 SGHRS, CDR2 YFSETQ. Trimming pared 4 bases from V and 4 bases from J, leaving 15 bases between. The CDR3 is 15 amino acids. The CDR3 region is CASSLSGGLYNEQFF. The CDR3 DNA sequence: TGCGCCAGCAGCCTTTCGGGGGGCCTGTACAATGAGCAGTTCTTC.

The rearrangement links TRBV5-1 to TRBJ2-5; a possible D gene is TRBD1 (6 bases). The J call may be faulty, since TRBJ2-7 better matches the DNA end. Germline V gene sequence: CDR1 SGHRS, CDR2 YFSETQ. This CDR3 region has 14 residues. CDR3 sequence (DNA): TGCGCCAGCAGCCCGGCAGGACAGAACTACGAGCAGTACTTC. Amino acid sequence: CASSPAGQNYEQYF.

This clone occurred a few times. The chain couples TRBV6-5 to TRBJ2-7; weak D call: TRBD2 (6 bases). Germline CDR1 MNHEY, CDR2 SVGAGI. The CDR3 runs to 15 residues. The V gene lost 0 bases and the J gene lost 2 bases, with 11 bases spanning the gap. CDR3 bases: TGTGCCAGCAGTTACTCGAAATCGGGGGCCTACGAGCAGTACTTC. Translated, it gives CASSYSKSGAYEQYF.

The chain has TRBV5-5 and TRBJ1-1; unclear D gene. The germline V gene encodes CDR1 SGHKS and CDR2 YYEKEE (reference sequence). Trimming left V 2 bases short and J 5 bases short, with 10 bases between. The CDR3 is 13 residues long. Written as DNA, the CDR3 is TGTGCCAGCAGCTTAGTAGGGCGTACTGAAGCTTTCTTT. It specifies CASSLVGRTEAFF.

This rearrangement joins TRBV19 to TRBJ2-3; TRBD1 might be the D (7 bases). Trimming cost V 10 bases and J 2 bases, with 10 bases left between them. The CDR3 loop spans 12 amino acids. Germline CDR1 is LNHDA and CDR2 is SQIVND (reference sequence). For the CDR3, the DNA is TGTGCCACCAGGGGGGACACAGATACGCAGTATTTT. Protein product: CATRGDTDTQYF.

V gene TRBV28 combines with J gene TRBJ2-7, with 8 nucleotides matching TRBD1. J lost 3 bases, V lost 5 bases, and 6 bases had no gene match. Looked up from germline, CDR1 is MDHEN and CDR2 is SYDVKM. The CDR3 contains 14 residues. The CDR3 protein is CASSATGTGYEQYF. The CDR3 DNA follows: TGTGCCAGCAGTGCAACCGGGACAGGCTACGAGCAGTACTTC.

This clone showed up just a few times. The chain recombines TRBV7-3 with TRBJ2-7; D possibly corresponds to TRBD2 (5 bases). Germline assignment: CDR1 SGHTA and CDR2 FQGTGA. CDR3 size: 14 residues. V shed 0 bases and J shed 1 base, with 7 bases lying between them. CDR3 amino acids: CASSLTDSSYEQYF. CDR3 nucleotides: TGTGCCAGCAGCTTAACGGACTCATCCTACGAGCAGTACTTC.

This clone was seen a handful of times. This chain connects TRBV6-5 to TRBJ1-2; D not certain. This CDR3 is 15 amino acids long. Germline lookup yields CDR1 MNHEY and CDR2 SVGAGI. V lost 0 bases to trimming and J lost 2 bases, with 10 bases between them. This chain's CDR3 is CASSYSGDPNYGYTF. Here the CDR3 DNA reads TGTGCCAGCAGTTACTCGGGCGACCCCAACTATGGCTACACCTTC.

J is TRBJ1-5 and V is TRBV19; D not resolved. The V gene's germline CDR1 is LNHDA and CDR2 SQIVND (reference sequence). V was trimmed by 7 bases and J by 0 bases, leaving 13 bases between them. This CDR3 comprises 15 residues. The CDR3, as DNA: TGTGCCAGTACGGGCAGTGGATATAGCAATCAGCCCCAGCATTTT. Amino acid sequence: CASTGSGYSNQPQHF.

This chain links TRBV6-5 with TRBJ2-7, with 8 bases aligning to TRBD1. The V gene end was trimmed by 3 bases and the J gene end by 7 bases; junction bases not matched to a gene: 8. The CDR3 has 14 residues. CDR1 and CDR2 from the germline V gene are MNHEY and SVGAGI. DNA for the CDR3: TGTGCCAGCAGTTATTCGGGACAGGCGAGGGAGCAGTACTTC. Its protein is CASSYSGQAREQYF.

The chain is built from TRBV28 and TRBJ2-7; 7 bases map to TRBD1. The CDR3 is 15 residues long. V gave up 3 bases and J gave up 5 bases; unmatched junction bases: 10. From germline, CDR1 is MDHEN and CDR2 SYDVKM. The CDR3 sequence: CASSFVAGGVNEQYF. The CDR3 DNA is TGTGCCAGCAGTTTCGTGGCAGGGGGTGTCAACGAGCAGTACTTC.